This T cell receptor (beta chain) is from a study of T cells in Graves' hyperthyroidism and ophthalmopathy. What was amplified from RNA transcripts were TCR beta CDR3 regions. The HTBI primer set drove a first-round RT-PCR of the TCR CDR3. TCRdb ran MiXCR on the multiplex PCR reads and lists one entry per CDR3 protein. The sample includes hundreds of thousands of distinct CDR3 sequences, around 20% seen only once; the top ten take under 35%. The TCR originated in a man younger than 40 with Graves' ophthalmopathy. Sequenced input: blood.

Written as DNA, the CDR3 is TGTGCCAGCTCACCAGGGGGCATTTATAGCAATCAGCCCCAGCATTTT. It yields the protein CASSPGGIYSNQPQHF. This chain uses TRBV18 with TRBJ1-5; maybe TRBD1 (6 bases). Germline CDR1 reads KGHSH; CDR2 reads LQKENI. Trimming cost V 2 bases and J 0 bases, with 11 bases left between them. The CDR3 loop spans 16 amino acids.